Listed here is a single T cell receptor beta chain. The data were obtained in a study of shared T cell receptors in the human thymus. TCRdb keeps only in-frame clones here, not all; method: immunoSEQ multiplex PCR. The sample includes roughly 700,000 clones, approximately 88% seen only once; the top ten take 0.008% to 0.011%. The trim removed 4 bases at V and 9 bases at J, leaving 12 bases unmatched. The CDR3 length is 17 residues. In germline, CDR1 is SGHDT, CDR2 YYEEEE. These data are also associated with another study on human thymus T cells. According to that study: Thymic resections from corrective heart surgery supplied the tissue. Repertoires sampled from thymus and blood appeared biased in V and J gene usage. Among unrelated individuals, related research reported thymic repertoires that overlapped highly.

This TCR derives from a boy in the first two years of life with a congenital heart defect. The chain employs TRBV5-6 and TRBJ2-1, with TRBD2 matching 14 bases. Sequenced sample: thymocytes. CDR3 protein: CASSPPGTSGSPCEQFF. The CDR3, as DNA: TGTGCCAGCAGCCCTCCCGGGACTAGCGGGAGTCCTTGTGAGCAGTTCTTC.